The 10 T cell receptor beta chains presented below share a single source sample, sequenced in a study of blood T cell repertoires in COVID-19. TCRdb's copy holds only in-frame clones and misses some; the assay was immunoSEQ multiplex PCR. The table records about 370,000 clones, about 89% of them present only once. Sample: peripheral blood. The receptors stem from a woman aged 25 to 45 with COVID-19, enrolled during active disease.

The J gene is TRBJ2-2, the V gene TRBV9; D is possibly TRBD2 (5 bases). There are 16 residues in the CDR3. The V end lost 0 bases, the J end lost 5 bases, and 14 bases lay between the germline ends. From germline, CDR1 is SGDLS and CDR2 YYNGEE. The CDR3 protein is CASSVADYEATGELFF. CDR3 in DNA: TGTGCCAGCAGCGTAGCCGACTATGAAGCAACCGGGGAGCTGTTTTTT.

The V and J genes are TRBV24-1 and TRBJ2-7; maybe TRBD2 (6 bases). The CDR3 spans 13 residues. Trimming removed 5 bases from V and 3 bases from J, with 10 bases in between. Germline assignment: CDR1 KGHDR and CDR2 SFDVKD. The CDR3 here is CATSGAGRYEQYF. CDR3 nucleotides: TGTGCCACCAGTGGAGCGGGCCGCTACGAGCAGTACTTC.

The chain joins TRBV28 to TRBJ1-2; possible D gene TRBD1, 6 bases. The CDR3 spans 13 residues. Germline V gene data show CDR1 as MDHEN and CDR2 as SYDVKM. Deletions cut 2 bases from V and 4 bases from J, with 8 bases between. CDR3 sequence: CASSLLGAYGYTF. The CDR3 coding sequence is TGTGCCAGCAGTTTACTGGGGGCCTATGGCTACACCTTC.

The chain has TRBV11-3 and TRBJ2-7, with 11 nucleotides matching TRBD2. The CDR3 is 17 amino acids. The germline gives CDR1 SGHNT, CDR2 YENEEA. After removal of 5 bases from V and 4 bases from J, the junction contained 13 bases not matched to a gene. The CDR3 sequence is CASSPGTSGTSPYEQYF. In DNA, the CDR3 is TGTGCCAGCAGCCCCGGGACTAGCGGTACCTCCCCTTACGAGCAGTACTTC.

CDR3 sequence reads: CASVEGVNSYEQYF. In DNA, the CDR3 is TGCGCCAGCGTGGAGGGCGTTAATTCCTACGAGCAGTACTTC. The chain employs TRBV5-1 and TRBJ2-7; TRBD2 might be the D (6 bases). Germline assignment: CDR1 SGHRS and CDR2 YFSETQ. The CDR3 extends over 14 amino acids. The ends were cut back, 7 bases at V and 1 base at J, with 15 bases in the middle.

This rearrangement joins TRBV18 to TRBJ1-4; 7 positions match TRBD1. The CDR3 sequence is 15 residues long. Trimming took 3 bases from V and 4 from J; bases not matched to a gene: 5. Per the germline V gene, CDR1 is KGHSH and CDR2 is LQKENI. CDR3 sequence (DNA): TGTGCCAGCTCACCTCGGGACAGACGTAATGAAAAACTGTTTTTT. It translates to CASSPRDRRNEKLFF.

The chain carries TRBV30 and TRBJ1-1, with 7 bases fitting TRBD1. The CDR3 spans 14 residues. After removal of 2 bases from V and 0 bases from J, the junction contained 3 bases not matched to a gene. The germline V gene has CDR1 GTSNPN and CDR2 SVGIG (reference sequence). CDR3 sequence reads: CAWSSGQMNTEAFF. As DNA, the CDR3 is TGTGCCTGGAGTTCGGGACAGATGAACACTGAAGCTTTCTTT.

The chain recombines TRBV27 with TRBJ2-3; 7 nucleotides match TRBD2. Germline V CDR1 and CDR2: MNHEY, SMNVEV (reference sequence). The CDR3 spans 15 residues. J was trimmed by 8 bases and V by 6 bases; bases with no gene match: 14. CDR3 in amino acids: CASSGLGGSRGTQYF. The CDR3 region has the DNA TGTGCCAGCAGCGGACTAGGCGGGTCGCGGGGTACGCAGTATTTT.

The chain couples TRBV6-6 to TRBJ2-5; TRBD2 matches at 7 bases. CDR1 is MNHNY, CDR2 SVGAGI, per germline (reference sequence). Trimming removed 2 bases from V and 4 bases from J; junction bases left unmatched: 4. This CDR3 region has 14 residues. The CDR3 loop is CASSYEGGRETQYF. DNA for the CDR3: TGTGCCAGCAGTTACGAGGGAGGGAGAGAGACCCAGTACTTC.

The J gene is TRBJ2-7, the V gene TRBV18; 7 bases align to TRBD2. This CDR3 has 15 residues. Trimming at V came to 2 bases and at J to 5 bases, leaving 9 bases not matched to a gene. Germline CDR1 KGHSH, CDR2 LQKENI. The CDR3 reads CASSPWEGLRNEQYF. CDR3 sequence (DNA): TGTGCCAGCTCACCATGGGAGGGACTTCGGAACGAGCAGTACTTC. Supplemented by reference TRBV18 and TRBJ2-7, the full variable domain reads NAGVMQNPRHLVRRRGQEARLRCSPMKGHSHVYWYRQLPEEGLKFMVYLQKENIIDESGMPKERFSAEFPKEGPSILRIQQVVRGDSAAYFCASSPWEGLRNEQYFGPGTRLTVT.